Listed below are T cell receptor beta chains from one sample, sequenced in a study of blood T cell repertoires in COVID-19. Measured with immunoSEQ multiplex PCR; TCRdb has only the in-frame clones, and not every one. The top ten clones hold over 0.75% of a sample with hundreds of thousands of clones, 80% to 95% of them seen once. Material: peripheral blood. The receptors shown here come from a man aged 55 to 70 with COVID-19, enrolled during active disease. Both conserved end residues are part of each CDR3. The order of the fields is D gene, clone size, J gene, V gene, CDR3 DNA, CDR3 protein. D genes are given only for firm matches. Clone size is shown for a subset of rows, as once, few, many or a class of expanded clone.

>NA|NA|TRBJ1-5|TRBV6-1
TGTGCCAGCAGTGAAACAGGGCGGTTTCAACAGCATTTT
CASSETGRFQQHF
>TRBD2|NA|TRBJ2-1|TRBV12-3/TRBV12-4
TGTGCCTCGGGGACTAGCGGGCGGGATGAGCAGTTCTTC
CASGTSGRDEQFF
>NA|NA|TRBJ1-5|TRBV28
TGTGCCAGCAGTTTATACCCAGGGAATCGCCAGCCCCAGCATTTT
CASSLYPGNRQPQHF
>NA|NA|TRBJ2-2|TRBV18
TGTGCCAGCTCCCTCAACCCAGGAACGAACACCGGGGAGCTGTTTTTT
CASSLNPGTNTGELFF
>NA|NA|TRBJ2-7|TRBV3-1/TRBV3-2
TGTGCCAGCAGCTCAGGCCACTACGAGCAGTACTTC
CASSSGHYEQYF
>TRBD1|NA|TRBJ1-3|TRBV9
TGTGCCAGCAGCGTAGGAGGGGGACAGGGGGGAAACACCATATATTTT
CASSVGGGQGGNTIYF
>NA|NA|TRBJ1-1|TRBV11-2
TGTGCCAGCAGCTTAGATGGGGGGGCGAACACTGAAGCTTTCTTT
CASSLDGGANTEAFF
>NA|NA|TRBJ1-6|TRBV30
TGTGCCTGGAGCCTGTCGGGGAGCTCCTATAATTCACCCCTCCACTTT
CAWSLSGSSYNSPLHF
>TRBD1|NA|TRBJ1-1|TRBV12-3/TRBV12-4
TGTGCCAGCAGCCCCAATCAGGGGGCATATGCTTTCTTT
CASSPNQGAYAFF
>NA|NA|TRBJ1-1|TRBV30
TGTGCCTGGAGTGTAGTATCTCTGGGGGCCCGGACTGAAGCTTTCTTT
CAWSVVSLGARTEAFF
>NA|NA|TRBJ2-7|TRBV10-2
TGCGCCAGCATTGGAGGGGCCTACCCCGGCGAGCAGTACTTC
CASIGGAYPGEQYF
>TRBD1|NA|TRBJ2-1|TRBV5-1
TGCGCCAGCAGCTCAGGGGGAGAGCACAATGAGCAGTTCTTC
CASSSGGEHNEQFF
>TRBD2|NA|TRBJ2-1|TRBV11-3
TGTGCCAGCAGCTCGACAGCGGGAGGGCTGAGGAATGAGCAGTTCTTC
CASSSTAGGLRNEQFF
>NA|NA|TRBJ2-1|TRBV28
TGTGCCAGCACCCCGGGTGGAGCCTACAATGAGCAGTTCTTC
CASTPGGAYNEQFF
>TRBD1|NA|TRBJ2-7|TRBV19
TGTGCCAGTAGTATAAGATCTTGGGATCCCGGGACAGGGGTTGGGGAGCAGTACTTC
CASSIRSWDPGTGVGEQYF
>TRBD1|NA|TRBJ2-7|TRBV19
TGTGCCAGTAGTTCCCGGACAGGGGTCCCCGAGCAGTACTTC
CASSSRTGVPEQYF
>TRBD1|NA|TRBJ2-3|TRBV7-3
TGTGCCAGCAGCTTGGGACAGGCTGCAACCACAGATACGCAGTATTTT
CASSLGQAATTDTQYF
>TRBD2|NA|TRBJ2-1|TRBV3-1/TRBV3-2
TGTGCCAGCAGCCAAGGACCGGGGGGGCCCTACAATGAGCAGTTCTTC
CASSQGPGGPYNEQFF
>TRBD1|NA|TRBJ1-6|TRBV11-2
TGTGCCAGCAGCTTAGCAGGGGGTGGTTCACCCCTCCACTTT
CASSLAGGGSPLHF
>TRBD2|once|TRBJ2-2|TRBV7-2
TGTGCCAGCAGCCCCAACCCTAGCGGGATGAACACCGGGGAGCTGTTTTTT
CASSPNPSGMNTGELFF